This T cell receptor beta chain was recovered during a study of PD-1 blockade in classical Hodgkin lymphoma. Time point in this sample: cycle 4 day 1 (C4D1), after less than seven weeks of nivolumab. All patients experienced relapse after autologous stem cell transplantation, and brentuximab vedotin exposure was variable. Data came from immunoSEQ multiplex PCR; TCRdb stores just in-frame clones and leaves some out. The top ten hold roughly 2% of the sample, which has fewer than 100,000 clones, 85% to 95% seen once. The sample consisted of peripheral blood mononuclear cells (PBMCs), taken before the fourth cycle of nivolumab. The sequence derives from a human donor with classical Hodgkin lymphoma.

CDR3 residues: CAISEPTSGTDTQYF. The CDR3 DNA sequence: TGTGCCATCAGTGAGCCGACTAGCGGCACAGATACGCAGTATTTT. The chain links TRBV10-3 to TRBJ2-3; 8 bases are a match to TRBD2. CDR3 size: 15 residues. Germline V gene sequence: CDR1 ENHRY, CDR2 SYGVKD. The V gene end was trimmed by 2 bases and the J gene end by 1 base; junction bases not matched to a gene: 2.